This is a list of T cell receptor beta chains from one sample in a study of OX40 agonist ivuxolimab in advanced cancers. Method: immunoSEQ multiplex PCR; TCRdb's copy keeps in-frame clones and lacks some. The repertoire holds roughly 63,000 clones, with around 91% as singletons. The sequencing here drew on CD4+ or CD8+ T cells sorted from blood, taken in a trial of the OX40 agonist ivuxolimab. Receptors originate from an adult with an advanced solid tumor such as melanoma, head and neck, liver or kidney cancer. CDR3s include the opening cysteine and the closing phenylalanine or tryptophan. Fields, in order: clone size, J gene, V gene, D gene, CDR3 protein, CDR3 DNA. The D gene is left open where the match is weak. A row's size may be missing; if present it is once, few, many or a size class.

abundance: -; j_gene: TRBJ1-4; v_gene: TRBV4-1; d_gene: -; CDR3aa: CASRTGVGRVEEKLFF; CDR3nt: TGCGCCAGCAGGACCGGGGTAGGCAGGGTGGAAGAAAAACTGTTTTTT
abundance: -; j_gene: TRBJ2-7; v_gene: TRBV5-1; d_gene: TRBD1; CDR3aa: CASSAVRDRASYEQYF; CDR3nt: TGCGCCAGCAGCGCTGTCCGGGACAGGGCCTCCTACGAGCAGTACTTC
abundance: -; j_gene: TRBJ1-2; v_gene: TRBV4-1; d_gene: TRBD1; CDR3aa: CASRSDRGYGYTF; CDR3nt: TGCGCCAGCAGATCGGACAGGGGCTATGGCTACACCTTC
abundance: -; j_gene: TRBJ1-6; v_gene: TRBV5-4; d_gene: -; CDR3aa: CASSERGGTYNSPLHF; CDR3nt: TGTGCCAGCAGCGAGAGGGGGGGAACCTATAATTCACCCCTCCACTTT
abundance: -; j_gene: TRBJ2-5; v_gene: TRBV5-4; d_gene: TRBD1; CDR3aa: CASSRVRGRGETQYF; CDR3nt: TGTGCCAGCAGCCGGGTCAGGGGGCGCGGAGAGACCCAGTACTTC
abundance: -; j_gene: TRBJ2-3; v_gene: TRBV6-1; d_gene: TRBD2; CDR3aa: CASSARAGAQDTQYF; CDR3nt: TGTGCCAGCAGTGCTCGGGCGGGAGCACAAGATACGCAGTATTTT
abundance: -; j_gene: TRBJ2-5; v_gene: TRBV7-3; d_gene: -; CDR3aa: CASSFVVGETQYF; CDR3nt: TGTGCCAGCAGCTTCGTCGTGGGAGAGACCCAGTACTTC
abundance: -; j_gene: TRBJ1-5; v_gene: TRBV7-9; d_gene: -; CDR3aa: CASSLEDQPQHF; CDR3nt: TGTGCCAGCAGCTTAGAGGATCAGCCCCAGCATTTT
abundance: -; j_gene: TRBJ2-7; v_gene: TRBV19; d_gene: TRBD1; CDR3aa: CASSIARGPLYEQYF; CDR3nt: TGTGCCAGTAGTATCGCGAGGGGGCCTTTATACGAGCAGTACTTC
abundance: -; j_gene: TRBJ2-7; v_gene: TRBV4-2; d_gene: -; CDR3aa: CASSQGNRDYEQYF; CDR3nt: TGTGCCAGCAGCCAAGGTAACAGGGACTACGAGCAGTACTTC
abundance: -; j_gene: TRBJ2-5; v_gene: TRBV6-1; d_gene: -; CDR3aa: CASSEQRRVGETQYF; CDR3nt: TGTGCCAGCAGTGAACAACGGAGAGTTGGTGAGACCCAGTACTTC
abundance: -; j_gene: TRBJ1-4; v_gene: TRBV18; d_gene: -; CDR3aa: CASSSRPYEKLFF; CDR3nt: TGTGCCAGCTCATCTAGACCATATGAAAAACTGTTTTTT
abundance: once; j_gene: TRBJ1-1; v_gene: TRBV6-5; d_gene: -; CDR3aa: CASSRSGMNTEAFF; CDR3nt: TGTGCCAGCAGCCGATCAGGGATGAACACTGAAGCTTTCTTT
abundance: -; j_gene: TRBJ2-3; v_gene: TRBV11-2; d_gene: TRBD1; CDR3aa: CASSLSKGQGSTDTQYF; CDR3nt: TGTGCCAGCAGCTTATCTAAAGGACAGGGGAGCACAGATACGCAGTATTTT
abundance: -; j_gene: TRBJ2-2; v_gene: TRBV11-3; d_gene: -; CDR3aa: CASSLDRVAGELFF; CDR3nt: TGTGCCAGCAGCTTAGACAGGGTTGCCGGGGAGCTGTTTTTT
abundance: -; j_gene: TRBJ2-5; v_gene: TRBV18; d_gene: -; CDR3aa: CASSPQETQYF; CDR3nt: TGTGCCAGCTCACCTCAAGAGACCCAGTACTTC
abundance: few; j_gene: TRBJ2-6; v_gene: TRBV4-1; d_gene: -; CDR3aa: CASSSQKGSGANVLTF; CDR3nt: TGCGCCAGCAGCTCACAAAAGGGATCTGGGGCCAACGTCCTGACTTTC
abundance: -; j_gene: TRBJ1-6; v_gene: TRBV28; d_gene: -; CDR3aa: CASSLGYSPLHF; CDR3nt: TGTGCCAGCAGTCTAGGTTATTCACCCCTCCACTTT
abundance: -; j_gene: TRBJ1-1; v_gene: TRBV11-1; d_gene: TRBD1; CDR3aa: CASSSQGVSTEAFF; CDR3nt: TGTGCCAGCAGCTCACAGGGGGTGAGCACTGAAGCTTTCTTT
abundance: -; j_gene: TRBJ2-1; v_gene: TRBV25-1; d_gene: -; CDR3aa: CASSEYNVRGYEQFF; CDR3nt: TGTGCCAGCAGTGAATATAACGTTCGGGGCTATGAGCAGTTCTTC
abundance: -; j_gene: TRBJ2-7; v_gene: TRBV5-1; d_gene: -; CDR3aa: CASSTLDGPSNEQYF; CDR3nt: TGCGCCAGCAGCACCCTGGACGGACCGTCTAACGAGCAGTACTTC
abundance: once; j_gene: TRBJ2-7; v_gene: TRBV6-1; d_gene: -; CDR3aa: CASSEPNRLDEQYF; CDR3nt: TGTGCCAGCAGTGAGCCTAACAGGTTGGACGAGCAGTACTTC
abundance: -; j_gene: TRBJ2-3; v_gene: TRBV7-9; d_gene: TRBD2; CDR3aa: CASSLDPGGLTDTQYF; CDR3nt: TGTGCCAGCAGCTTAGACCCGGGAGGGCTGACAGATACGCAGTATTTT
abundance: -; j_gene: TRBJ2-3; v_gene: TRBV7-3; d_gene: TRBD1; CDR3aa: CASSLMSGQGAGTDTQYF; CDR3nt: TGTGCCAGCAGCTTAATGTCGGGACAGGGGGCAGGGACAGATACGCAGTATTTT